This T cell receptor (beta chain) is drawn from a study of cytomegalovirus exposure and HLA in healthy donors. Overall study: A previous analysis identified 100 million or so unique TCR beta sequences derived from some 170 million T cells. For the approximately 410 genotyped donors, about 79% fell within the Caucasian-associated ancestry cluster. General observations from the study: Based on reports, TCR beta sequences accurately predicted HLA-A and HLA-B alleles for most subjects. A later analysis reported that several of the most significant clusters appeared to be linked to common viral pathogens, among them Epstein-Barr virus.

This clone appeared a single time. The antigen is unknown. Primers: 60 Vbeta forward and 13 Jbeta reverse. Generated by immunoSEQ multiplex PCR, the TCRdb table keeps only in-frame clones and is missing some. The profile shows around 100,000 clones, approximately 80% of them singletons. CDR3 length: 15 residues. Trimming took 4 bases from V and 4 from J; bases not matched to a gene: 8. Germline V CDR1 and CDR2: SGHNT, YYREEE (reference sequence). Source material: PBMCs. V gene TRBV5-4 combines with J gene TRBJ1-1; 9 bases fit TRBD1. The receptor was isolated from a woman aged 70-85 years in good health and CMV-seropositive. The CDR3 loop reads CASSSDRGVGTEAFF. The CDR3 nucleotides read TGTGCCAGCAGCAGCGACAGGGGGGTAGGCACTGAAGCTTTCTTT.